This TCR beta chain was recorded in a study of blood T cell repertoires in COVID-19. Study summary: The study drew acute and convalescent COVID-19 samples from the United States, Italy and Spain. PBMCs, B-cell-depleted T cells, or T cells were the source of the cDNA or gDNA that made up the material.

This clone was found a few times. How the authors handled the data: Reference gene primers were amplified, and this amplification served to estimate nucleated cell counts. Data came from immunoSEQ multiplex PCR; TCRdb stores just in-frame clones and leaves some out. From that table come the V and J calls and clone size; the DNA was used to work out D and trimming. The data show some 130,000 clones, with around 87% seen just once and roughly 2.2% held by the top ten. CDR3 length: 16 amino acids. Germline V gene sequence: CDR1 SNHLY, CDR2 FYNNEI. The V gene lost 0 bases and the J gene lost 2 bases, with 13 bases spanning the gap.

This TCR was recovered from a man aged 70 or older with active COVID-19. The source material was peripheral blood. The V and J genes are TRBV2 and TRBJ1-2; TRBD1 might be the D (5 bases). Here the CDR3 reads CASSEALGVGNYGYTF. As DNA, the CDR3 is TGTGCCAGCAGTGAAGCGCTAGGGGTGGGAAACTATGGCTACACCTTC.